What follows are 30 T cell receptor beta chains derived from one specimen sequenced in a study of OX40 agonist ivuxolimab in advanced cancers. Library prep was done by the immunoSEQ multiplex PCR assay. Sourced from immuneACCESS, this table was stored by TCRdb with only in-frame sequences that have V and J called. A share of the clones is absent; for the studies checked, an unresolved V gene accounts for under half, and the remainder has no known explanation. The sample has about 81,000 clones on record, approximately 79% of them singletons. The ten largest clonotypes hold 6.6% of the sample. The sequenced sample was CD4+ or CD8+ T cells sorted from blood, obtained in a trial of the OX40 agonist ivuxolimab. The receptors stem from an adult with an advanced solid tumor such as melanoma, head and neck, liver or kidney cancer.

The CDR3 sequence is CASTSSRMYSNQPQHF. In DNA, the CDR3 is TGTGCCAGCACCTCCTCTCGAATGTATAGCAATCAGCCCCAGCATTTT. The chain combines TRBV28 with TRBJ1-5; no clear D gene. Trimming took 7 bases from V and 0 from J, leaving 16 bases between them. Germline-derived CDR1 and CDR2 are MDHEN and SYDVKM. The CDR3 has 16 amino acids.

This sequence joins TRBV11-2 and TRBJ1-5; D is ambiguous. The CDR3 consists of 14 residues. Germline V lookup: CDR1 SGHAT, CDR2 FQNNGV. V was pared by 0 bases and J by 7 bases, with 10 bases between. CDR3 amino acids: CASSLDQVGQPQHF. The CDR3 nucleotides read TGTGCCAGCAGCTTAGATCAGGTTGGCCAGCCCCAGCATTTT.

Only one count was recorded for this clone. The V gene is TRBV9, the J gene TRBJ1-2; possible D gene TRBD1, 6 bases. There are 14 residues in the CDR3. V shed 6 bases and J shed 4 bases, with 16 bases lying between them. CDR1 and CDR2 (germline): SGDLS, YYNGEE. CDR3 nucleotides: TGTGCCAGCACTACGGGACACCTCCCCTATGGCTACACCTTC. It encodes CASTTGHLPYGYTF.

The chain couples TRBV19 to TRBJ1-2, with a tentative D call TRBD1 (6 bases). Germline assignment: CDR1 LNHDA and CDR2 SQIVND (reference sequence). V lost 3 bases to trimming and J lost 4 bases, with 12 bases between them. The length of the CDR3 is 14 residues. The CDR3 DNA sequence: TGTGCCAGTAGTATGTCCGGGACAATCTATGGCTACACCTTC. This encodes CASSMSGTIYGYTF.

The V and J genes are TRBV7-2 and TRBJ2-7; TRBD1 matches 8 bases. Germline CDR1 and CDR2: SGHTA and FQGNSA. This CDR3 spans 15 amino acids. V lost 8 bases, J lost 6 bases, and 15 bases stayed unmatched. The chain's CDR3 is CASSNRTGRKGEQYF. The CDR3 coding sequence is TGTGCCAGCTCTAACAGGACAGGGAGAAAGGGCGAGCAGTACTTC.

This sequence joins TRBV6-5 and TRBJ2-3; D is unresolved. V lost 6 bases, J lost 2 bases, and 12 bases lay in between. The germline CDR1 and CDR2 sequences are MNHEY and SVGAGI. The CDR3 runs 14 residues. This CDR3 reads CASSPWTPTDTQYF. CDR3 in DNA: TGTGCCAGCAGCCCTTGGACCCCCACAGATACGCAGTATTTT.

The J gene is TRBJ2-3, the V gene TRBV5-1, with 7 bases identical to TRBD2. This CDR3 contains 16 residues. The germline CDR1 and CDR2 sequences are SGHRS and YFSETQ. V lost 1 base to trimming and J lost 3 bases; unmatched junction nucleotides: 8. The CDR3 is CASSLQRGRLTDTQYF. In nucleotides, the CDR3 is TGCGCCAGCAGCTTGCAGCGGGGCAGGCTAACAGATACGCAGTATTTT.

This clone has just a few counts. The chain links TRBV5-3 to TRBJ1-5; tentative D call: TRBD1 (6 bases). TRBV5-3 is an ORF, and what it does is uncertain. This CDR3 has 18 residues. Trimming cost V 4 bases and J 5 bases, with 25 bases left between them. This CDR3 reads CARSRTTGSDALDQPQHF. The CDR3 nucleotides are TGTGCCAGAAGCCGGACTACAGGGTCTGACGCCCTCGATCAGCCCCAGCATTTT.

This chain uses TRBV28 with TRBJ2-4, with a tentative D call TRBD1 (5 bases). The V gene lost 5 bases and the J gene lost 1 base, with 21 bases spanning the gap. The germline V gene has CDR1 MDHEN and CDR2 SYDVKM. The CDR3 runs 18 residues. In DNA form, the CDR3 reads TGTGCCAGCAGTCCGCCCGGCAAAGGGGCATCGGCCAAAAACATTCAGTACTTC. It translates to CASSPPGKGASAKNIQYF.

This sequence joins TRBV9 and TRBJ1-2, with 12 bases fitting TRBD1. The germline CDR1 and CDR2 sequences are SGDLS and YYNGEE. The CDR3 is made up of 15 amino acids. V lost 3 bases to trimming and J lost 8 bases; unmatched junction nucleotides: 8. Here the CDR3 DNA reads TGTGCCAGCAGCGAGACCGGGACAGGGGGCGGGGGCTACACCTTC. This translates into CASSETGTGGGGYTF.

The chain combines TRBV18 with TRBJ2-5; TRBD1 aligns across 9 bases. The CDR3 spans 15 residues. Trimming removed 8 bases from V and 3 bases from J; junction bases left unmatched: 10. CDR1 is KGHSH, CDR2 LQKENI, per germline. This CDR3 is CASRQTGGREETQYF. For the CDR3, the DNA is TGTGCCAGCCGGCAAACAGGGGGCAGGGAAGAGACCCAGTACTTC.

The CDR3 sequence: CASSLLGQGAGELFF. Here the CDR3 DNA reads TGTGCCAGCAGCCTCCTGGGACAGGGGGCCGGGGAGCTGTTTTTT. V is TRBV11-2 and J is TRBJ2-2; 11 bases map to TRBD1. CDR3 length equals 15 residues. V lost 5 bases to trimming and J lost 6 bases; unmatched junction nucleotides: 5. The germline V gene encodes CDR1 SGHAT and CDR2 FQNNGV.

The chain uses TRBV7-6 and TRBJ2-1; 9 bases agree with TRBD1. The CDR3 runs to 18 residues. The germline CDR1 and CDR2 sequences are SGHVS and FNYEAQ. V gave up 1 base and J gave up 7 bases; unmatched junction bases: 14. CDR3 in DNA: TGTGCCAGCAGCTTAGAGGGGGGGATACGGACAGGGGAGAATGAGCAGTTCTTC. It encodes CASSLEGGIRTGENEQFF.

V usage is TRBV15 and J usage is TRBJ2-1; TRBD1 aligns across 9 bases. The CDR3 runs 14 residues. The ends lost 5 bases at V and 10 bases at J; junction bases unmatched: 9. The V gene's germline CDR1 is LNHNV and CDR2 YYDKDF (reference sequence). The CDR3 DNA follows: TGTGCCACCAGCCCACAGGGGGCGGGAGAAGAGCAGTTCTTC. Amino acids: CATSPQGAGEEQFF.

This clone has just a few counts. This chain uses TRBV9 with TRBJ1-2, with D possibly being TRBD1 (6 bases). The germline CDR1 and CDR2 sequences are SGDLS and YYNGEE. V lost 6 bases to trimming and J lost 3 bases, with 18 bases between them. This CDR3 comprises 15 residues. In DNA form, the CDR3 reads TGTGCCAGCACTCGGGACACTCAGTGGGACTATGGCTACACCTTC. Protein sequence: CASTRDTQWDYGYTF.

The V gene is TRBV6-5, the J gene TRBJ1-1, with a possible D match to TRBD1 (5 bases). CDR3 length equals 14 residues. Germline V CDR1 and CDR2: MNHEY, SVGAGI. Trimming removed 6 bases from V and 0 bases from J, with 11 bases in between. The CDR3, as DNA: TGTGCCAGCAGCCGACAGTCCATGAACACTGAAGCTTTCTTT. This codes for CASSRQSMNTEAFF.

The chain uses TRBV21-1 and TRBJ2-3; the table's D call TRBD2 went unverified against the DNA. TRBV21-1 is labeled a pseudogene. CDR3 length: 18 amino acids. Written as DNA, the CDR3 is TGTGCCAGCAGCAAAGGGGCACTAGCGGGGGGGTCGTCAGATACGCAGTATTTT. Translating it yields CASSKGALAGGSSDTQYF.

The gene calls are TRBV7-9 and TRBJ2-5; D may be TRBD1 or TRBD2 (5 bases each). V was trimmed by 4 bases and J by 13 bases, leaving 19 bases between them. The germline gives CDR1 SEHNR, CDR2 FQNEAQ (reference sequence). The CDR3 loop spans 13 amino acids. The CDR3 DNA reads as TGTGCCAGCAGCTCCGGGACCTCGACCTGGCGGTACTTC. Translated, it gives CASSSGTSTWRYF.

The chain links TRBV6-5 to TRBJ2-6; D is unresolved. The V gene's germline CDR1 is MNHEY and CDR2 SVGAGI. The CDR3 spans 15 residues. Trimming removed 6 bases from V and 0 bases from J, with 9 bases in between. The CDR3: CASSSQGSGANVLTF. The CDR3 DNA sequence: TGTGCCAGCAGCTCTCAAGGCTCTGGGGCCAACGTCCTGACTTTC.

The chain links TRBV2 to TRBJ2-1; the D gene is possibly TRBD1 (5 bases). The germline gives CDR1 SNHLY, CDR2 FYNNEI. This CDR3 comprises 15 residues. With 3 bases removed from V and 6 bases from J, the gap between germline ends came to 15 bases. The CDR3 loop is CASSEIEGVGNEQFF. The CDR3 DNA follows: TGTGCCAGCAGTGAGATTGAAGGGGTCGGCAATGAGCAGTTCTTC.

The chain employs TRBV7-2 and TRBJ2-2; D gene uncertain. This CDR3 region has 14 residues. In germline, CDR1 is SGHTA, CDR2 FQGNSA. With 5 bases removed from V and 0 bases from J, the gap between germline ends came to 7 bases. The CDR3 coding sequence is TGTGCCAGCAGCAGGAGCGCGAACACCGGGGAGCTGTTTTTT. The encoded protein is CASSRSANTGELFF.

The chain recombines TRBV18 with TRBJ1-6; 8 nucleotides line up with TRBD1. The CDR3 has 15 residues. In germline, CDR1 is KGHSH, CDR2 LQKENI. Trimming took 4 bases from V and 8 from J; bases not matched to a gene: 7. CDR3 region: CASSREQGGDSPLHF. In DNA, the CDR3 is TGTGCCAGCTCACGGGAACAGGGGGGAGATTCACCCCTCCACTTT.

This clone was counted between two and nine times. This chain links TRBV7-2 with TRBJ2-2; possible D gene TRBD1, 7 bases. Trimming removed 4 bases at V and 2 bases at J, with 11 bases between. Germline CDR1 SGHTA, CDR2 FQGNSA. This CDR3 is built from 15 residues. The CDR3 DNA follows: TGTGCCAGCAGCTGGGGGGACAGAAACACCGGGGAGCTGTTTTTT. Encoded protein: CASSWGDRNTGELFF.

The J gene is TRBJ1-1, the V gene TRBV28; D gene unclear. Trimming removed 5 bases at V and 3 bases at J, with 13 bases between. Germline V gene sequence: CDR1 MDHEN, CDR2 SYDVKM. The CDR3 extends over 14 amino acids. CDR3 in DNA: TGTGCCAGCAGTAAGACCTCCACGTACACTGAAGCTTTCTTT. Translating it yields CASSKTSTYTEAFF.

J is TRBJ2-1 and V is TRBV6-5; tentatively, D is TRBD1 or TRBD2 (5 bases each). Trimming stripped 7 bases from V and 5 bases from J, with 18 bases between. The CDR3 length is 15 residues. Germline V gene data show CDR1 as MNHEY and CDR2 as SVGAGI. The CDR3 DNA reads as TGTGCCAGCACCAAAGGGACCGGTCTTCACAATGAGCAGTTCTTC. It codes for CASTKGTGLHNEQFF.

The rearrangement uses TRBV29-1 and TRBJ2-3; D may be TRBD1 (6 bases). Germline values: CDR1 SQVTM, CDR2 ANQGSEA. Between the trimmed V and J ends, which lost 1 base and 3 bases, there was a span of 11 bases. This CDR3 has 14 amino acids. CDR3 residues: CSVEGAGDTDTQYF. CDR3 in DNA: TGCAGCGTTGAAGGGGCAGGGGATACAGATACGCAGTATTTT.

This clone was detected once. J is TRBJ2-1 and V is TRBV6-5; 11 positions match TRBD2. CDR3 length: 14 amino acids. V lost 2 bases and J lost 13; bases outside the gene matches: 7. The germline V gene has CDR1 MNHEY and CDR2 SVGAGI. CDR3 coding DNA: TGTGCCAGCAGTTACGCGACTAGCGGGGTCGAACAGTTCTTC. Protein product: CASSYATSGVEQFF.

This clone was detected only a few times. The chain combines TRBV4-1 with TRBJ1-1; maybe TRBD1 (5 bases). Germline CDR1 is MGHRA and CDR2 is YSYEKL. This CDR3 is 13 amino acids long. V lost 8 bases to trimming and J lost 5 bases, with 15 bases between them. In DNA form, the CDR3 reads TGCGCCAGCGACCGGGGCCGTGGGACTGAAGCTTTCTTT. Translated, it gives CASDRGRGTEAFF.

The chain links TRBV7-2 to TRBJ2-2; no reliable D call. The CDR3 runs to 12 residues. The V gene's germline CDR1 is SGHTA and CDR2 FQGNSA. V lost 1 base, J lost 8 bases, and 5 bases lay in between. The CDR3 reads CASSLELGELFF. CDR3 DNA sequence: TGTGCCAGCAGCTTAGAACTGGGGGAGCTGTTTTTT.

The DNA of the CDR3 is TGTGCCAGCAAAGAAAGTTCGGTGGGACGTGGCTACACCTTC. The encoded protein is CASKESSVGRGYTF. This sequence joins TRBV6-1 and TRBJ1-2; D is possibly TRBD1 (5 bases). Trimming took off 7 bases at V and 7 bases at J, with 19 bases between the two ends. From germline, CDR1 is MNHNS and CDR2 SASEGT. CDR3 length: 14 amino acids.